The sequence of this T cell receptor (beta chain) was determined in a study of blood T cells in healthy people across ages. Study outcomes and limitations: Fewer expanded clones and more diversity marked long-lived versus aged donors.

Note on this clonotype: The antigen is undetermined.

A sample-barcoded 5' primer and a J-beta primer mix were used in a second PCR of about 7 to 11 cycles. Using its own MiXCR run on the 5' RACE reads, TCRdb lists one record per CDR3 protein. The table lists around 790,000 distinct CDR3 sequences, approximately 48% of them singletons. The sequence was obtained from a man aged 55 to 70 in good health. Sequenced material: blood.

The CDR3 sequence is CASRLQGANTGELFF. The CDR3 region has the DNA TGCGCCAGCCGTCTACAGGGTGCGAACACCGGGGAGCTGTTTTTT. This chain uses TRBV5-1 with TRBJ2-2; perhaps TRBD1 as D (6 bases). The V and J ends lost 7 bases and 0 bases respectively, with 13 bases between them. The CDR3 consists of 15 residues. The germline V gene has CDR1 SGHRS and CDR2 YFSETQ. Drawing the rest from reference TRBV5-1 and TRBJ2-2, the complete variable domain is KAGVTQTPRYLIKTRGQQVTLSCSPISGHRSVSWYQQTPGQGLQFLFEYFSETQRNKGNFPGRFSGRQFSNSRSEMNVSTLELGDSALYLCASRLQGANTGELFFGEGSRLTVL.